This T cell receptor beta chain was sequenced during a study of T cells in Graves' hyperthyroidism and ophthalmopathy. Regarding the study as a whole: Model predictions of ophthalmopathy came a median around 6.5 months before onset. In simple terms, a model built on 13 V-J features told ophthalmopathy apart from stable hyperthyroidism.

Amplified TCR beta CDR3 regions came from RNA transcripts. The study used the HTBI primer set for a first-round RT-PCR of the TCR CDR3. TCRdb reanalysed the multiplex PCR reads using MiXCR and keeps one entry per CDR3 protein. Of some 560,000 distinct CDR3 sequences listed, 15% to 18% were seen once; the top ten hold 6.5% to 8%. The CDR3 length is 14 residues. V was pared by 4 bases and J by 0 bases, with 10 bases between. Per germline, CDR1 SGHRS and CDR2 YFSETQ. Graves' hyperthyroidism showing no ophthalmopathy progression within 18 months was considered stable. Isolation of PBMCs was performed on about 10 ml fresh peripheral blood. There are many counts of this clonotype. Its specificity is unknown.

Specimen: blood. J is TRBJ1-1 and V is TRBV5-1; weak D call: TRBD1 (5 bases). The clonotype originates from a young woman with Graves' hyperthyroidism. The CDR3 sequence: CASSQGIMNTEAFF. CDR3 DNA sequence: TGCGCCAGCAGCCAGGGAATTATGAACACTGAAGCTTTCTTT.